A single sample is the source of the 32 T cell receptor beta chains below, sequenced in a study of blood T cell repertoires in COVID-19. The assay was immunoSEQ multiplex PCR, and TCRdb's table has in-frame clones only and misses some. The sample lists tens of thousands of clones, over 80% seen once, with roughly 15% in the top ten. Material: peripheral blood. The source of these receptors is a woman aged 80 or over with active or convalescent COVID-19.

As to this clone: This sample includes further DNA sequences coding for the same CDR3. The rearrangement uses TRBV5-1 and TRBJ2-3, with 7 bases identical to TRBD2. This CDR3 spans 14 amino acids. Germline lookup yields CDR1 SGHRS and CDR2 YFSETQ. The junction had 4 bases not matched to a gene; V was cut back by 5 bases and J by 1 base. The chain's CDR3 is CASRTSGGTDTQYF. CDR3 coding DNA: TGCGCCAGCAGAACCAGCGGGGGCACAGATACGCAGTATTTT. Full variable domain (remainder filled in from reference TRBV5-1 and TRBJ2-3): KAGVTQTPRYLIKTRGQQVTLSCSPISGHRSVSWYQQTPGQGLQFLFEYFSETQRNKGNFPGRFSGRQFSNSRSEMNVSTLELGDSALYLCASRTSGGTDTQYFGPGTRLTVL.

This clone showed up just a few times. V and J are TRBV5-1 and TRBJ2-7; the D gene is possibly TRBD2 (5 bases). This CDR3 region has 11 residues. The germline V gene has CDR1 SGHRS and CDR2 YFSETQ. V was clipped by 7 bases and J by 0 bases, with 5 bases between them. This CDR3 reads CASRGSYEQYF. The CDR3 nucleotides read TGCGCCAGCCGGGGCTCCTACGAGCAGTACTTC.

This sequence joins TRBV19 and TRBJ2-1, with a possible D match to TRBD2 (6 bases). V lost 6 bases and J 3 bases, leaving 15 bases between the germline ends. Germline V gene data show CDR1 as LNHDA and CDR2 as SQIVND (reference sequence). This CDR3 contains 15 residues. CDR3 loop: CASSLQEGSYNEQFF. In DNA form, the CDR3 reads TGTGCCAGTAGCCTCCAGGAGGGAAGCTACAATGAGCAGTTCTTC. Based on the CDR3 plus reference TRBV19 and TRBJ2-1, the full variable domain is DGGITQSPKYLFRKEGQNVTLSCEQNLNHDAMYWYRQDPGQGLRLIYYSQIVNDFQKGDIAEGYSVSREKKESFPLTVTSAQKNPTAFYLCASSLQEGSYNEQFFGPGTRLTVL.

At least ten counts were recorded for this clone. V usage is TRBV4-3 and J usage is TRBJ2-1; 9 positions match TRBD2. V was pared by 4 bases and J by 5 bases, with 3 bases of the junction left unmatched. The CDR3 contains 14 residues. Germline-derived CDR1 and CDR2 are LGHNA and YSLEER. CDR3 nucleotide sequence: TGCGCCAGCAGCCCGGGACTAGCTAACAATGAGCAGTTCTTC. It translates to CASSPGLANNEQFF.

The chain uses TRBV19 and TRBJ1-3; D is undetermined. CDR3 size: 14 residues. From germline, CDR1 is LNHDA and CDR2 SQIVND (reference sequence). V lost 11 bases to trimming and J lost 3 bases, with 17 bases between them. In nucleotides, the CDR3 is TGTGCCTGCCAAAAAACCGGGGATGGAAACACCATATATTTT. Translation gives CACQKTGDGNTIYF.

This clone was counted between two and nine times. The J gene is TRBJ1-2, the V gene TRBV9; TRBD1 is a possible D gene (6 bases). The CDR3 has 14 amino acids. CDR1 is SGDLS and CDR2 is YYNGEE in the germline V gene. Trimming left V 4 bases short and J 7 bases short, with 17 bases between. CDR3 nucleotide sequence: TGTGCCAGCAGCTCTTCCCGGGGGGCAGGTGGCTACACCTTC. Translated: CASSSSRGAGGYTF. Based on the CDR3 plus reference TRBV9 and TRBJ1-2, the full variable domain is DSGVTQTPKHLITATGQRVTLRCSPRSGDLSVYWYQQSLDQGLQFLIQYYNGEERAKGNILERFSAQQFPDLHSELNLSSLELGDSALYFCASSSSRGAGGYTFGSGTRLTVV.

The chain recombines TRBV30 with TRBJ2-5; D not resolved. CDR1 and CDR2 from the germline V gene are GTSNPN and SVGIG (reference sequence). CDR3 length: 12 residues. V was pared by 0 bases and J by 4 bases, with 6 bases between. The CDR3, as DNA: TGTGCCTGGAGTGTAATTCGAGAGACCCAGTACTTC. Its protein product is CAWSVIRETQYF.

The chain carries TRBV19 and TRBJ2-3; TRBD2 agrees at 11 bases. The trim removed 0 bases at V and 4 bases at J, leaving 6 bases unmatched. CDR3 length: 17 amino acids. Looked up from germline, CDR1 is LNHDA and CDR2 is SQIVND (reference sequence). CDR3: CASSIEASGGLADTQYF. The CDR3 DNA reads as TGTGCCAGTAGTATAGAGGCTAGCGGGGGGTTGGCAGATACGCAGTATTTT.

The chain is built from TRBV5-5 and TRBJ1-2; 7 bases match TRBD1. This CDR3 is built from 16 residues. V lost 1 base to trimming and J lost 5 bases; unmatched junction nucleotides: 11. CDR1 and CDR2 from the germline V gene are SGHKS and YYEKEE (reference sequence). The CDR3 loop reads CASSLMWAIQGYGYTF. The CDR3 DNA reads TGTGCCAGCAGCTTGATGTGGGCTATACAGGGGTATGGCTACACCTTC.

J is TRBJ1-3 and V is TRBV7-9; D not certain. Germline-derived CDR1 and CDR2 are SEHNR and FQNEAQ (reference sequence). The CDR3 is 12 amino acids. Deletions cut 6 bases from V and 0 bases from J, with 3 bases between. Here the CDR3 DNA reads TGTGCCAGCAGGGCCTCTGGAAACACCATATATTTT. Its protein product is CASRASGNTIYF.

This clone occurred once. This chain connects TRBV19 to TRBJ2-6, with D possibly being TRBD2 (6 bases). Trimming took off 6 bases at V and 3 bases at J, with 9 bases between the two ends. This CDR3 has 14 amino acids. Germline V gene lookup returns CDR1 LNHDA and CDR2 SQIVND (reference sequence). CDR3 residues: CASSLGSGANVLTF. CDR3 in DNA: TGTGCCAGTAGCCTCGGGAGTGGGGCCAACGTCCTGACTTTC.

This rearrangement joins TRBV5-1 to TRBJ2-3, with 10 bases that match TRBD2. With V trimmed by 0 bases and J by 6 bases, 4 bases remained unmatched. Germline V gene sequence: CDR1 SGHRS, CDR2 YFSETQ. This CDR3 has 15 residues. The DNA of the CDR3 is TGCGCCAGCAGCTTGGATAGCGGGGGGTCGGATACGCAGTATTTT. This sequence encodes CASSLDSGGSDTQYF.

This chain connects TRBV12-3 or TRBV12-4 to TRBJ1-1; no definite D call. V gave up 3 bases and J gave up 3 bases, with 8 bases separating them. The CDR3 spans 13 residues. CDR3 bases: TGTGCCAGCAGTTTTAGGGAGGACACTGAAGCTTTCTTT. Protein sequence: CASSFREDTEAFF.

The genes are TRBV5-1 and TRBJ1-2, with 9 bases identical to TRBD1. Trimming took 0 bases from V and 6 from J; bases not matched to a gene: 6. The germline V gene has CDR1 SGHRS and CDR2 YFSETQ. The CDR3 is 15 amino acids. The CDR3 here is CASSLGGTGQDGYTF. The CDR3 DNA reads TGCGCCAGCAGCTTGGGTGGGACAGGGCAGGATGGCTACACCTTC.

The chain links TRBV6-2 or TRBV6-3 to TRBJ2-3; TRBD2 matches at 9 bases. The germline CDR1 and CDR2 sequences are MNHEY and SVGEGT. The CDR3 loop spans 15 amino acids. Trimming removed 7 bases from V and 4 bases from J; junction bases left unmatched: 9. Here the CDR3 reads CASIPVAGGADTQYF. For the CDR3, the DNA is TGTGCCAGCATCCCCGTGGCGGGAGGGGCAGATACGCAGTATTTT.

V is TRBV20-1 and J is TRBJ1-3; D unresolved. The V end was cut by 6 bases, the J end by 4 bases, with 7 bases between. Germline V CDR1 and CDR2: DFQATT, SNEGSKA (reference sequence). The CDR3 totals 11 residues. In nucleotides, the CDR3 is TGCAGTGCCATGGCAGGAAACACCATATATTTT. Translated, it gives CSAMAGNTIYF.

The chain recombines TRBV6-6 with TRBJ1-6, with 8 bases that match TRBD1. Losses at the gene ends were 5 bases for V and 1 base for J; bases not matched to a gene: 10. Germline V lookup: CDR1 MNHNY, CDR2 SVGAGI (reference sequence). The CDR3 totals 18 residues. CDR3 region: CASSPPRTGTSYNSPLHF. For the CDR3, the DNA is TGTGCCAGCAGTCCCCCTCGGACAGGGACTTCCTATAATTCACCCCTCCACTTT.

This chain links TRBV9 with TRBJ2-2; D is unresolved. V lost 3 bases and J lost 1, with 4 bases in between. The CDR3 sequence is 13 residues long. Germline V CDR1 and CDR2: SGDLS, YYNGEE. CDR3 sequence reads: CASSAQNTGELFF. The DNA for the CDR3 is TGTGCCAGCAGCGCCCAGAACACCGGGGAGCTGTTTTTT.

Concerning this clone itself: Sequence at one end of the junction differs from germline and may be a read error. The chain recombines TRBV7-7 with TRBJ2-1; TRBD1 aligns across 8 bases. Germline V gene sequence: CDR1 SSHAT, CDR2 FNYEAQ (reference sequence). The CDR3 spans 15 residues. This CDR3 reads CASSLLTGAYNEQFF. The CDR3 nucleotides read TGTGCTAGCAGCCTGTTGACAGGGGCCTACAATGAGCAGTTCTTC.

The chain carries TRBV7-9 and TRBJ2-3, with D possibly TRBD2 on 6 matching bases. V lost 0 bases, J lost 3 bases, and 13 bases lay in between. Germline V gene lookup returns CDR1 SEHNR and CDR2 FQNEAQ (reference sequence). The CDR3 has 16 amino acids. DNA for the CDR3: TGTGCCAGCAGCTTAGCCGGCGGGGACCGAACAGATACGCAGTATTTT. Its translation is CASSLAGGDRTDTQYF.

In its sample, this clone was seen once. The chain carries TRBV11-3 and TRBJ2-3, with D possibly TRBD1 on 5 matching bases. Germline CDR1 reads SGHNT; CDR2 reads YENEEA. V lost 5 bases, J lost 2 bases, and 11 bases lay in between. CDR3 size: 14 residues. CDR3 nucleotide sequence: TGTGCCAGCAGCAAAGGGGCTATCACAGATACGCAGTATTTT. Amino acid sequence: CASSKGAITDTQYF.

CDR3 coding DNA: TGTGCCAGCAGCTTAACGGGGGCTAGCGGGGCGGCAGATACGCAGTATTTT. Encoded protein: CASSLTGASGAADTQYF. The rearrangement joins TRBV7-6 to TRBJ2-3; 9 bases align to TRBD2. This CDR3 has 17 residues. Losses at the gene ends were 2 bases for V and 4 bases for J; bases not matched to a gene: 10. Looked up from germline, CDR1 is SGHVS and CDR2 is FNYEAQ.

The V gene is TRBV7-9, the J gene TRBJ2-1, with 7 positions matching TRBD2. V shed 8 bases, J shed 4 bases, and the junction held 5 bases outside the gene matches. There are 13 residues in the CDR3. Germline CDR1 and CDR2: SEHNR and FQNEAQ (reference sequence). The CDR3: CASVEGGYNEQFF. The CDR3 coding sequence is TGTGCCAGCGTGGAGGGAGGGTACAATGAGCAGTTCTTC.

This clone has at least ten counts. The DNA of the CDR3 is TGTGCCAGCAGCCGTAGCGGGGGCCGCACAGATACGCAGTATTTT. It yields the protein CASSRSGGRTDTQYF. The chain has TRBV7-3 and TRBJ2-3; 9 bases match TRBD2. This CDR3 spans 15 amino acids. Germline lookup yields CDR1 SGHTA and CDR2 FQGTGA. J gave up 1 base and V 5 bases, and 4 bases lay outside the gene matches.

J is TRBJ2-7 and V is TRBV28, with D possibly being TRBD1 (6 bases). CDR1 is MDHEN and CDR2 is SYDVKM in the germline V gene. V was pared by 7 bases and J by 5 bases, with 15 bases between. The CDR3 extends over 13 amino acids. The CDR3 coding sequence is TGTGCCAGCACAGGACTGAAGGGGGACGAGCAGTACTTC. This encodes CASTGLKGDEQYF.

The CDR3 loop reads CASSITAQETQYF. DNA for the CDR3: TGTGCCAGTAGTATAACAGCCCAAGAGACCCAGTACTTC. This chain uses TRBV19 with TRBJ2-5; unclear D gene. V gave up 2 bases and J gave up 1 base, with 5 bases separating them. This CDR3 contains 13 residues. The germline gives CDR1 LNHDA, CDR2 SQIVND (reference sequence).

CDR3 nucleotide sequence: TGTGCCAGCAGTGCCCAAAGGGGGACAGGGGGCAATGAGCAGTTCTTC. This translates into CASSAQRGTGGNEQFF. The chain couples TRBV6-1 to TRBJ2-1; 11 bases match TRBD1. Germline lookup yields CDR1 MNHNS and CDR2 SASEGT. The CDR3 is 16 amino acids. With 4 bases clipped from V and 6 bases from J, the junction kept 8 bases outside the gene matches.

The V and J genes are TRBV4-3 and TRBJ2-1, with 8 bases matching TRBD2. Trimming cost V 2 bases and J 4 bases; bases outside gene matches: 7. Germline CDR1 and CDR2: LGHNA and YSLEER. The CDR3 is 16 residues long. CDR3 protein: CASSQKFSGAYNEQFF. The DNA of the CDR3 is TGCGCCAGCAGCCAAAAATTTAGCGGGGCTTACAATGAGCAGTTCTTC.

The chain carries TRBV7-3 and TRBJ2-7, with TRBD1 matching 11 bases. The CDR3 contains 15 residues. V lost 3 bases, J lost 2 bases, and 3 bases stayed unmatched. The germline V gene has CDR1 SGHTA and CDR2 FQGTGA. The chain's CDR3 is CASSLGQGETYEQYF. The CDR3 region has the DNA TGTGCCAGCAGCTTGGGACAGGGGGAAACCTACGAGCAGTACTTC.

The rearrangement links TRBV5-4 to TRBJ2-5, with D unresolved. The CDR3 extends over 14 amino acids. V gave up 7 bases and J gave up 2 bases, with 15 bases separating them. CDR1 is SGHNT and CDR2 is YYREEE in the germline V gene (reference sequence). The CDR3 sequence is CASRKGTEQETQYF. CDR3 in DNA: TGTGCCAGCCGAAAAGGTACAGAGCAAGAGACCCAGTACTTC.

This rearrangement joins TRBV29-1 to TRBJ1-1, with D possibly TRBD1 on 6 matching bases. With 7 bases removed from V and 2 bases from J, the gap between germline ends came to 11 bases. From germline, CDR1 is SQVTM and CDR2 ANQGSEA. This CDR3 spans 12 amino acids. Here the CDR3 reads CSAGQTNTEAFF. The CDR3 coding sequence is TGCAGCGCAGGACAGACAAACACTGAAGCTTTCTTT.

The chain combines TRBV9 with TRBJ2-2; D unresolved. V was cut by 0 bases and J by 6 bases, with 9 bases left in between. Germline CDR1 and CDR2: SGDLS and YYNGEE. The CDR3 covers 14 residues. CDR3 residues: CASSVGAPPGELFF. The CDR3 region has the DNA TGTGCCAGCAGCGTAGGGGCTCCGCCCGGGGAGCTGTTTTTT.